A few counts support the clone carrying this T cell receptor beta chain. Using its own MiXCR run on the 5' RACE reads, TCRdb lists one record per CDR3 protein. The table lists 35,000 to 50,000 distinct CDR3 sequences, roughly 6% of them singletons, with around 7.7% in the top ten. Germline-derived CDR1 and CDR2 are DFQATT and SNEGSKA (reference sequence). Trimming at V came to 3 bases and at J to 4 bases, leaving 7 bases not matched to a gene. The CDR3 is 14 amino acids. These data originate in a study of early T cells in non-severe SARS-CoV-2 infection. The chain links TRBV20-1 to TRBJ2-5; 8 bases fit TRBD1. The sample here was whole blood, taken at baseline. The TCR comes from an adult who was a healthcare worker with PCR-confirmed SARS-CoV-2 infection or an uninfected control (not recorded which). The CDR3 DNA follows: TGCAGTGCTAGCCCCAGGGGGCCGGCAGAGACCCAGTACTTC. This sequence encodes CSASPRGPAETQYF.